This entry concerns a single T cell receptor (beta chain). What it recognizes is unknown. The sample is drawn from a study of blood T cells in healthy people across ages. Study-level points and caveats: Diversity of TCR beta per million T cells declined in a roughly linear way with age.

V was clipped by 4 bases and J by 13 bases; unmatched bases: 13. Germline V gene data show CDR1 as KGHSH and CDR2 as LQKENI. The CDR3 has 15 amino acids. In terms of origin and age, donors were healthy Caucasian individuals from Russia aged 6 to 90. A second 7 to 11 cycle PCR used barcoded and J-beta primers. Carrying 12 random nucleotides, a template-switch adaptor labeled each individual cDNA molecule. Sequencing of every sample gave 2.5 million or more CDR3-containing paired-end reads. TCRdb re-called the 5' RACE reads with MiXCR, one entry per CDR3 protein. The sample has roughly 720,000 distinct CDR3 sequences; about 48% are singletons.

Sequencing was performed on blood. This chain joins TRBV18 and TRBJ2-4; 10 bases line up with TRBD2. The receptor's source is a man older than 75 in good health. This CDR3 reads CASSLASGSQNEQYF. The CDR3 region has the DNA TGTGCCAGCTCACTTGCTAGCGGGAGTCAAAATGAGCAGTACTTC.